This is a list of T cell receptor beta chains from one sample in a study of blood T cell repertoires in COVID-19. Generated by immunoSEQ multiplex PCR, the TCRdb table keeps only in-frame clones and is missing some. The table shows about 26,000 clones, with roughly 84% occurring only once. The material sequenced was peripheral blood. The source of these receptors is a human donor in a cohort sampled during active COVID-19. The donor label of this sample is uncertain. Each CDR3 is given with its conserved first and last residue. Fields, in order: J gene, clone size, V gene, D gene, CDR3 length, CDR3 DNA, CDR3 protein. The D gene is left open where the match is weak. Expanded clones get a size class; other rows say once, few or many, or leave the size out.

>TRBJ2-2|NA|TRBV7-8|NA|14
TGTGCCAGCAGCCCCGGGACATTAACCGGGGAGCTGTTTTTT
CASSPGTLTGELFF
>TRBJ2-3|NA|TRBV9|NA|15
TGTGCCAGCAGCGTAGCGGGTCTCGGCACAGATACGCAGTATTTT
CASSVAGLGTDTQYF
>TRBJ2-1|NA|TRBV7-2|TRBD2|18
TGTGCCAGCAGCGCTAAAAACCCCGGGACTAGCGCCTACAATGAGCAGTTCTTC
CASSAKNPGTSAYNEQFF
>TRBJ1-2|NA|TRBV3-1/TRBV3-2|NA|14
TGTGCCAGCAGCCAAGATCGTGAGGGCCGGGGCTACACCTTC
CASSQDREGRGYTF
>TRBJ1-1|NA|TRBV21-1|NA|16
TGTGCCAGGCGCAATAGGGAGGGTCATGGGAACACTGAAGCTTTCTTT
CARRNREGHGNTEAFF
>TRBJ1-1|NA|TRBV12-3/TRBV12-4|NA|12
TGTGCCAGCAGAGCAGGGGTCACTGAAGCTTTCTTT
CASRAGVTEAFF
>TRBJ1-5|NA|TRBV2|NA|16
TGTGCCAGCAGTCCTACTAGGGGGAAAAGCAATCAGCCCCAGCATTTT
CASSPTRGKSNQPQHF
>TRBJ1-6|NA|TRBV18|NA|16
TGTGCCAGCTCACCATTCAGGGGTTCCGGCAATTCACCCCTCCACTTT
CASSPFRGSGNSPLHF
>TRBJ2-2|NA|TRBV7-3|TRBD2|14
TGTGCCAGCAGGTCCTCGGGGGGGCCCGGGGAGCTGTTTTTT
CASRSSGGPGELFF
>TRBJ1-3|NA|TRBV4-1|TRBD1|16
TGCGCCAGCAGGGACGGACTGGGACAGCAAGGAAACACCATATATTTT
CASRDGLGQQGNTIYF
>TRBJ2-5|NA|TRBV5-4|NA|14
TGTGCCAGCAGCTCCTATCTAGCGAAAGAGACCCAGTACTTC
CASSSYLAKETQYF
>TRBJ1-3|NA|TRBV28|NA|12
TGTGCCAGCGTGAGCTCTGGAAACACCATATATTTT
CASVSSGNTIYF
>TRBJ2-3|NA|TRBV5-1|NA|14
TGCGCCAGCAGCTTGGGGGAGCCCACAGATACGCAGTATTTT
CASSLGEPTDTQYF
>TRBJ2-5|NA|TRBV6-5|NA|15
TGTGCCAGCAATTTGGGCGGGGGCACGCAAGAGACCCAGTACTTC
CASNLGGGTQETQYF
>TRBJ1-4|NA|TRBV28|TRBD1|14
TGTGCCAGCAGTTCCGGGACAGGGAGTGAAAAACTGTTTTTT
CASSSGTGSEKLFF
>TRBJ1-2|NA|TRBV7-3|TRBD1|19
TGTGCCAGCAGCTTAACAAGGATAGGGGGCGTTTCCCCTAACTATGGCTACACCTTC
CASSLTRIGGVSPNYGYTF
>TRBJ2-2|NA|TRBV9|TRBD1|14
TGTGCCAGCGACAGACAGGGGGGCACCGGGGAGCTGTTTTTT
CASDRQGGTGELFF
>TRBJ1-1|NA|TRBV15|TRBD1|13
TGTGCCACCAGCAGAAGGACAGGGGCCGAAGCTTTCTTT
CATSRRTGAEAFF
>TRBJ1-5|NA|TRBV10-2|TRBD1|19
TGCGCCAGCAGTGAGTCTTCACGGGCAGGGGGCGCAAGCAATCAGCCCCAGCATTTT
CASSESSRAGGASNQPQHF
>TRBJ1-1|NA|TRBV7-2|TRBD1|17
TGTGCCAGCAGCTTAGCCGGGACAGGGCTAATGAACACTGAAGCTTTCTTT
CASSLAGTGLMNTEAFF
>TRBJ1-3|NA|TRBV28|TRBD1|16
TGTGCCAGCGGCCTGCAAGGACAGGGGCAGGGAAACACCATATATTTT
CASGLQGQGQGNTIYF
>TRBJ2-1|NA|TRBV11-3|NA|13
TGTGCCAGCACCATCCGGGGAGACAATGAGCAGTTCTTC
CASTIRGDNEQFF
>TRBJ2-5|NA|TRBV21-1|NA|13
TGTGCCAGCAGCACTGGGACAGAAGAGACCCAGTACTTC
CASSTGTEETQYF
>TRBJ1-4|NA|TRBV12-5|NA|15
TGTGCTAGTGCTCTGGCGGGGGGAGGTAATGAAAAACTGTTTTTT
CASALAGGGNEKLFF
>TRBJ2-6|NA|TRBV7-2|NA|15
TGTGCCAGCAGCCCAGGGGCTGAGTGGGCCAACGTCCTGACTTTC
CASSPGAEWANVLTF
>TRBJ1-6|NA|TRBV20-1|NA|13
TGCAGTGCTAGTGGAGGGGGTAATTCACCCCTCCACTTT
CSASGGGNSPLHF
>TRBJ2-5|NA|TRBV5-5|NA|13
TGTGCCAGCAGCTTGGAGCTAGCGGAGACCCAGTACTTC
CASSLELAETQYF
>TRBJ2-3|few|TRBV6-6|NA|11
TGTGCCAGCAGCCCCAGGGATACGCAGTATTTT
CASSPRDTQYF
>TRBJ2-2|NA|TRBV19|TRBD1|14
TGTGCCACTACGGGACAGTTTAACACCGGGGAGCTGTTTTTT
CATTGQFNTGELFF
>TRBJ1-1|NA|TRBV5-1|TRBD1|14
TGCGCCAGCATCAACCGGGACAGGAACACTGAAGCTTTCTTT
CASINRDRNTEAFF
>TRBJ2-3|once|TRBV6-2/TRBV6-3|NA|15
TGTGCCAGCAGTTACTTGGGGAGACGCACAGATACGCAGTATTTT
CASSYLGRRTDTQYF
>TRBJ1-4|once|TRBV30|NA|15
TGTGCCTGGAGAATCACCCCCGGGGCTAATGAAAAACTGTTTTTT
CAWRITPGANEKLFF
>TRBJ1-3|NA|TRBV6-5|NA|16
TGTGCCAGCAGTTACTCACAACAACACACTGGAAACACCATATATTTT
CASSYSQQHTGNTIYF
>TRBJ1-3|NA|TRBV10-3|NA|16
TGTGCCATCAGTGAGTCTAGCGGCAGGTCTGGAAACACCATATATTTT
CAISESSGRSGNTIYF
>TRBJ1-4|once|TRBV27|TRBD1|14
TGTGCCAGCAGTCCAGGGGGTTTGAGTGAAAAACTGTTTTTT
CASSPGGLSEKLFF
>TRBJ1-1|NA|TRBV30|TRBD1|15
TGTGCCTGGACGAATTTCAGGGGGATATATACTGAAGCTTTCTTT
CAWTNFRGIYTEAFF
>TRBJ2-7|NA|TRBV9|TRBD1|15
TGTGCCAGCAGCAGTGGACAGGGGGCCACCTACGAGCAGTACTTC
CASSSGQGATYEQYF
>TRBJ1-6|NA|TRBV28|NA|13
TGTGCCAGCAAGGGGGTTGAGAATTCACCCCTCCACTTT
CASKGVENSPLHF
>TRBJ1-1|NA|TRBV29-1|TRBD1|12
TGCAGCGTTGACCAGACAGGGGTCGAAGCTTTCTTT
CSVDQTGVEAFF
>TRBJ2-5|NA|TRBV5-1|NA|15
TGCGCCAGCAGCTTGGTTGGGGGGAGAGGCGAGACCCAGTACTTC
CASSLVGGRGETQYF
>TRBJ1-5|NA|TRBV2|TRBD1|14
TGTGCCAGCAGTATTGGACAGGGCCCTCAGCCCCAGCATTTT
CASSIGQGPQPQHF